The 2 T cell receptor beta chains below were found in one sample sequenced in a study of T-cell memory formation after mild COVID-19 (dated by TCRdb to about 2021). The library was generated by 5' RACE. Reads for this sample came from an Illumina NovaSeq 6000. TCRdb applied fastp at Q25 and MiXCR to the public reads, then kept only in-frame beta chains. Rows are combined by CDR3 protein, so each entry shows the most common genes and DNA. The sample profile shows some 120,000 distinct CDR3 sequences; roughly 15% of them were found once. Of the sample, about 15% is held by the ten largest clones. Sequencing was performed on PBMCs or a T cell subset sorted from them (not recorded which). The receptors were gathered from an adult woman who had mild COVID-19 (a few samples of this study predate the infection). The sample titles of this study are shuffled in the database, so cell type and time point are left out; the donor was told from shared clones.

The chain combines TRBV12-3 or TRBV12-4 with TRBJ2-5; no clear D gene. The CDR3 has 14 amino acids. Trimming removed 6 bases from V and 3 bases from J, with 14 bases in between. The CDR3 nucleotides read TGTGCCAGCAGCCCCCCATATCGGGAAGAGACCCAGTACTTC. It codes for CASSPPYREETQYF.

This chain uses TRBV10-3 with TRBJ2-3, with TRBD2 matching 7 bases. Germline CDR1 reads ENHRY; CDR2 reads SYGVKD. CDR3 length: 15 amino acids. Germline trimming cut 3 bases from V and 2 bases from J; bases unmatched to any gene: 5. CDR3 sequence: CAISEGGRDTDTQYF. Written as DNA, the CDR3 is TGTGCCATCAGTGAAGGCGGGAGAGACACAGATACGCAGTATTTT.